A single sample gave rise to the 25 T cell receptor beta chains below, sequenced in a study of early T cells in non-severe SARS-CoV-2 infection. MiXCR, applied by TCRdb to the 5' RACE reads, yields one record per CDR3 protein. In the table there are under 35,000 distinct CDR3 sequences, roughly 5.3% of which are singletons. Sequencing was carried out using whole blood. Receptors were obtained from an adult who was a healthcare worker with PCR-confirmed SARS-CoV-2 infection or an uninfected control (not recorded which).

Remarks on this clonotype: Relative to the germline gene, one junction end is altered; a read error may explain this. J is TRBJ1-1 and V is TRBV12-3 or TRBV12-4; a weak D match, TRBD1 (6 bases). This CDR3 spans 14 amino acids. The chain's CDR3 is CASSLGGGGTEAFF. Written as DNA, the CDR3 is TGTGCCAGCAGCTTAGGGGGGGGCGGCACTGAAGCTTTCTTT.

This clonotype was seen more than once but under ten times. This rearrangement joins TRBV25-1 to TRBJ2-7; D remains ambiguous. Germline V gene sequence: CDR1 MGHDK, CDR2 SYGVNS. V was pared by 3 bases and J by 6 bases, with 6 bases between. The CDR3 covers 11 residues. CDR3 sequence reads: CASSESREQYF. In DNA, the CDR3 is TGTGCCAGCAGTGAGTCACGCGAGCAGTACTTC.

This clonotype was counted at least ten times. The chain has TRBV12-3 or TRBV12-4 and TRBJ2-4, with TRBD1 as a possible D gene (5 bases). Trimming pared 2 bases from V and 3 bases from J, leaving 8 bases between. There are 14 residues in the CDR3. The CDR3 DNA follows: TGTGCCAGCAGTTTAAGGGGTGTCAAAAACATTCAGTACTTC. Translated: CASSLRGVKNIQYF.

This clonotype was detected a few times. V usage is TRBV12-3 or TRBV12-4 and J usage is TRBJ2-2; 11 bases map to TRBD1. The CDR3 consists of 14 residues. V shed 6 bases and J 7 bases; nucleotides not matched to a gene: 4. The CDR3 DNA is TGTGCCAGCAGCCGGACAGGGGGCATCGGGGAGCTGTTTTTT. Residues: CASSRTGGIGELFF.

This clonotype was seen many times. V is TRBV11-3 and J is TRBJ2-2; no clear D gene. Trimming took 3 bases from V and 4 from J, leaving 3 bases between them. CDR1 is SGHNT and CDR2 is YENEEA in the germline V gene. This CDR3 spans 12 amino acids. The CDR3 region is CASSFSTGELFF. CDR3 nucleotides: TGTGCCAGCAGCTTTAGCACCGGGGAGCTGTTTTTT.

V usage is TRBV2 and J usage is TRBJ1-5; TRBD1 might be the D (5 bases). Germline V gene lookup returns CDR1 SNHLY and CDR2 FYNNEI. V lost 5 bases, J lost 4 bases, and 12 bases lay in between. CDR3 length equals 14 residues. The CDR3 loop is CASSLRGGNQPQHF. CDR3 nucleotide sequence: TGTGCCAGCAGTCTGCGGGGGGGTAATCAGCCCCAGCATTTT.

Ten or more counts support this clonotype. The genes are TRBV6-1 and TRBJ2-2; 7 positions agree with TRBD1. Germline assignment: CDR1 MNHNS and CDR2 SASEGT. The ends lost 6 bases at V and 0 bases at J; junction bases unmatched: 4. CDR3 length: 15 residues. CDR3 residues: CASSQGTANTGELFF. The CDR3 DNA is TGTGCCAGCAGCCAAGGGACAGCGAACACCGGGGAGCTGTTTTTT.

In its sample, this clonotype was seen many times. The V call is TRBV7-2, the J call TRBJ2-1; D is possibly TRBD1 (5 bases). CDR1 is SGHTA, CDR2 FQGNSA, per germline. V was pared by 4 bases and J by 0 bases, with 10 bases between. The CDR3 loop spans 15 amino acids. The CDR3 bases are TGTGCCAGCAGCTACACAGGCCGCTCCTACAATGAGCAGTTCTTC. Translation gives CASSYTGRSYNEQFF.

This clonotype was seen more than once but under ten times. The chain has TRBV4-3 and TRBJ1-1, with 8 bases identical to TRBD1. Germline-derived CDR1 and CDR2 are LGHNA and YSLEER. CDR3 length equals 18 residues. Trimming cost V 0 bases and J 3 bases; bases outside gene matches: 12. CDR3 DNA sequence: TGCGCCAGCAGCCAAGATTGGACAGGGATGGATTGGGACACTGAAGCTTTCTTT. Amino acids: CASSQDWTGMDWDTEAFF.

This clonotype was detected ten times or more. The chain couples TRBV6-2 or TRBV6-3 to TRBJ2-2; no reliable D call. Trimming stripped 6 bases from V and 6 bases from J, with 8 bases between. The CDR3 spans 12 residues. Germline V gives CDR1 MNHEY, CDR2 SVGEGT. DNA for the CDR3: TGTGCCAGCAGAAAGGGCGCCGGGGAGCTGTTTTTT. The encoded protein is CASRKGAGELFF.

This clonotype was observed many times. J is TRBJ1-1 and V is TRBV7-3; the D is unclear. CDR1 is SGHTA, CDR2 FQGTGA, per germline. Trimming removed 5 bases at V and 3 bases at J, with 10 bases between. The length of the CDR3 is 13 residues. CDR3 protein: CASSPSRYTEAFF. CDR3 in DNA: TGTGCCAGCAGCCCCAGCCGGTACACTGAAGCTTTCTTT.

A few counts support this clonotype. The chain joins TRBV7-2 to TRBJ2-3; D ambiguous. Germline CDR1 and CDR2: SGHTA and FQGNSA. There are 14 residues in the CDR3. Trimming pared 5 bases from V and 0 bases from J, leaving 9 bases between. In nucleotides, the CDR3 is TGTGCCAGCAGCCAGTCACCTAGCACAGATACGCAGTATTTT. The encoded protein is CASSQSPSTDTQYF.

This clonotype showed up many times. CDR3 protein: CATSDSLGILAGGRDTQYF. CDR3 DNA sequence: TGTGCCACCAGTGATTCCCTGGGCATCTTAGCGGGAGGAAGAGATACGCAGTATTTT. V gene TRBV24-1 combines with J gene TRBJ2-3; 10 bases map to TRBD2. Trimming cost V 2 bases and J 5 bases; bases outside gene matches: 15. The germline V gene encodes CDR1 KGHDR and CDR2 SFDVKD. This CDR3 region has 19 residues.

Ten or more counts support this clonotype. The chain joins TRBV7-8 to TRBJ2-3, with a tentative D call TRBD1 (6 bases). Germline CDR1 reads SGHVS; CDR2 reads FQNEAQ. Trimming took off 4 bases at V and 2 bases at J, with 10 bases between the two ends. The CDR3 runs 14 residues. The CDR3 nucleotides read TGTGCCAGCAGCTATGACAGGTTCACAGATACGCAGTATTTT. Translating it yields CASSYDRFTDTQYF.

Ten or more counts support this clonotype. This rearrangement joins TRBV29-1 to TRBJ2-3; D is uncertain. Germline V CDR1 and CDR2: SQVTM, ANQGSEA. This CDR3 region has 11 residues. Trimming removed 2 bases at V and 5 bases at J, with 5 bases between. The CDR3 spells CSVEIRDTQYF. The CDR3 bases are TGCAGCGTTGAAATCAGAGATACGCAGTATTTT.

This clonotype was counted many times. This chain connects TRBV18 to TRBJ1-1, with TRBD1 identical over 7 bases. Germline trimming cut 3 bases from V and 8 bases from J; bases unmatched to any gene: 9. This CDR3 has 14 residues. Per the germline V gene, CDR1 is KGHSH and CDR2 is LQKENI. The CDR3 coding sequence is TGTGCCAGCTCACCGGGCAGGGGGGAGGACGAAGCTTTCTTT. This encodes CASSPGRGEDEAFF.

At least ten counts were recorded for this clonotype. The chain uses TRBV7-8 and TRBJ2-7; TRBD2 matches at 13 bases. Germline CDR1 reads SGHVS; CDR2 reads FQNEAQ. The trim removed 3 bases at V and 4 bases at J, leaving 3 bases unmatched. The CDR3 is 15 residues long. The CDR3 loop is CASSFGTSGTYEQYF. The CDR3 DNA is TGTGCCAGCAGCTTTGGGACTAGCGGGACGTACGAGCAGTACTTC.

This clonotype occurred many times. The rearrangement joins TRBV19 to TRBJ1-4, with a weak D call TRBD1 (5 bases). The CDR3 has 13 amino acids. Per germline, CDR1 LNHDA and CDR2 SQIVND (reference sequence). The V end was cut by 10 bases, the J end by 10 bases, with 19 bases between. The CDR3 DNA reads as TGTGCCACCTCACTCAGGGAAACTGGAAAACTGTTTTTT. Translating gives CATSLRETGKLFF.

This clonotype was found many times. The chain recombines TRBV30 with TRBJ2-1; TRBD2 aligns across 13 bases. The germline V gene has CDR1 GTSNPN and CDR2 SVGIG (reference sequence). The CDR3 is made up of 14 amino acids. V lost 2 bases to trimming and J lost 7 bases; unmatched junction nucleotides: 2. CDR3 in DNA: TGTGCCTGGAGTAGACTAGCGGGGGGAAATGAGCAGTTCTTC. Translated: CAWSRLAGGNEQFF.

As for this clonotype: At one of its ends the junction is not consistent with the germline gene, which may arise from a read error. The CDR3 reads CGSSLQARNTEAFF. The CDR3 region has the DNA TGTGGCAGCAGCTTACAAGCCCGGAACACTGAAGCTTTCTTT. The J gene is TRBJ1-1, the V gene TRBV7-9; no definite D call. Germline values: CDR1 SEHNR, CDR2 FQNEAQ (reference sequence). This CDR3 is built from 14 residues.

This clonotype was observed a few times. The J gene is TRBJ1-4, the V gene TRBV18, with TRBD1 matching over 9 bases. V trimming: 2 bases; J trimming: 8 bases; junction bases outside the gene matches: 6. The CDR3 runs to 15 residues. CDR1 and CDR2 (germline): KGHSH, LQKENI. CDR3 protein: CASSPSGQGDEKLFF. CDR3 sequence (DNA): TGTGCCAGCTCACCATCGGGACAGGGTGACGAAAAACTGTTTTTT.

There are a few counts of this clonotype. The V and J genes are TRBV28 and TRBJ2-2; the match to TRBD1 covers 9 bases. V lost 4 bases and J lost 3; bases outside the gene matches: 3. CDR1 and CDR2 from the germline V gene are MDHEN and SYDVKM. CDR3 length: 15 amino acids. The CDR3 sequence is CASSSGQGYTGELFF. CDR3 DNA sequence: TGTGCCAGCAGTTCAGGACAGGGGTACACCGGGGAGCTGTTTTTT.

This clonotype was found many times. CDR3 in DNA: TGTGCCAGCAGCTTATCCATCATGGAGACCCAGTACTTC. Amino acids: CASSLSIMETQYF. The chain couples TRBV7-2 to TRBJ2-5, with D unclear. There are 13 residues in the CDR3. Germline V lookup: CDR1 SGHTA, CDR2 FQGNSA. The V and J ends lost 2 bases and 5 bases respectively, with 9 bases between them.

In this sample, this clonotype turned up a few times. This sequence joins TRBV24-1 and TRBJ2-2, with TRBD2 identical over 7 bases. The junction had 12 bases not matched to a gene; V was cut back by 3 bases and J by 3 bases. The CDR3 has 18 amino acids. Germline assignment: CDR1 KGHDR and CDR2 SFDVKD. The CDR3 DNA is TGTGCCACCAGTGATCGGTACGCGGGGGTTCGAGACACCGGGGAGCTGTTTTTT. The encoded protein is CATSDRYAGVRDTGELFF.

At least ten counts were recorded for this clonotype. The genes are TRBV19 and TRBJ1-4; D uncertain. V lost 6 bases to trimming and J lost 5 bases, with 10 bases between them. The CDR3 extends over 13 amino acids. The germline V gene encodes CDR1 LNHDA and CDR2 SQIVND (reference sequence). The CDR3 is CASRANRNEKLFF. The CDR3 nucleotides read TGTGCCAGTAGAGCGAACAGAAATGAAAAACTGTTTTTT.